The 24 T cell receptor beta chains listed next were all sequenced from one sample in a study of T cell repertoires in cytomegalovirus infection. TCRdb recomputed calls from the reads with MiXCR, one row per CDR3 protein. The repertoire consists of some 350,000 distinct CDR3 sequences, with about 35% occurring once and the leading ten covering about 14%. These receptors are not linked to any known antigen. Sequencing used cultured PBMCs, obtained from culture after CMV antigen stimulation. The receptors derive from a human donor in good health (CMV status not recorded). Some clones in this sample may be carry-over from other donors' samples.

The sample holds many counts of this clonotype. The chain joins TRBV7-2 to TRBJ2-5, with a possible D match to TRBD1 (6 bases). Germline CDR1 reads SGHTA; CDR2 reads FQGNSA. With 5 bases removed from V and 7 bases from J, the gap between germline ends came to 14 bases. The CDR3 sequence is 13 residues long. CDR3 DNA: TGTGCCAGCAGCCCCCACAGGGCCGGGACCCAGTACTTC. It yields the protein CASSPHRAGTQYF.

This chain links TRBV5-1 with TRBJ1-4; TRBD1 aligns across 8 bases. The CDR3 is 15 amino acids. Germline trimming cut 4 bases from V and 6 bases from J; bases unmatched to any gene: 8. In germline, CDR1 is SGHRS, CDR2 YFSETQ. The CDR3 protein is CASSPGDRGDEKLFF. CDR3 sequence (DNA): TGCGCCAGCAGCCCTGGTGACAGGGGCGATGAAAAACTGTTTTTT.

There are many counts of this clonotype. The chain employs TRBV27 and TRBJ1-5; D is possibly TRBD1 (6 bases). V was pared by 6 bases and J by 6 bases, with 12 bases between. The CDR3 covers 13 residues. CDR1 is MNHEY, CDR2 SMNVEV, per germline (reference sequence). CDR3 coding DNA: TGTGCCAGCAGCCAAATAGGGGGTCAGCCCCAGCATTTT. This gives the protein CASSQIGGQPQHF.

The chain employs TRBV4-1 and TRBJ2-7, with 10 positions matching TRBD2. The V gene end was trimmed by 2 bases and the J gene end by 2 bases; junction bases not matched to a gene: 3. The germline gives CDR1 MGHRA, CDR2 YSYEKL. This CDR3 is built from 15 residues. CDR3 loop: CASSQTSGNPYEQYF. In DNA form, the CDR3 reads TGCGCCAGCAGCCAAACTAGCGGGAACCCCTACGAGCAGTACTTC.

The chain is built from TRBV6-2 or TRBV6-3 and TRBJ2-7; D remains unclear. This CDR3 contains 14 residues. Germline lookup yields CDR1 MNHEY and CDR2 SVGEGT. Trimming cost V 0 bases and J 2 bases, with 8 bases left between them. The CDR3 loop reads CASSYSIPAYEQYF. The CDR3 DNA reads as TGTGCCAGCAGTTACTCGATACCAGCCTACGAGCAGTACTTC.

The chain combines TRBV3-1 with TRBJ2-1, with 13 bases aligning to TRBD2. Germline trimming cut 4 bases from V and 10 bases from J; bases unmatched to any gene: 7. CDR1 is LGHDT and CDR2 is YNNKEL in the germline V gene (reference sequence). The CDR3 consists of 15 residues. CDR3 nucleotides: TGTGCCAGCAGCCCCACTAGCGGGAGGGCCAGAGAGCAGTTCTTC. It encodes CASSPTSGRAREQFF.

The chain recombines TRBV4-1 with TRBJ2-5; 7 bases map to TRBD1. Per the germline V gene, CDR1 is MGHRA and CDR2 is YSYEKL. The CDR3 runs 15 residues. J lost 5 bases, V lost 3 bases, and 9 bases had no gene match. CDR3 in amino acids: CASSQAPTGTETQYF. In DNA, the CDR3 is TGCGCCAGCAGCCAGGCCCCGACAGGGACGGAGACCCAGTACTTC.

This clonotype was seen a handful of times. This sequence joins TRBV7-2 and TRBJ1-4, with D maybe TRBD1 (6 bases). The germline V and J ends were trimmed by 6 bases and 7 bases, with 15 bases remaining between them. Germline V gene lookup returns CDR1 SGHTA and CDR2 FQGNSA. The CDR3 is made up of 14 amino acids. In DNA, the CDR3 is TGTGCCAGCAGTACAGGGTCGGCGGGTGAAAAACTGTTTTTT. Translated, it gives CASSTGSAGEKLFF.

In this sample, this clonotype turned up many times. This sequence joins TRBV4-3 and TRBJ2-5, with a possible D match to TRBD1 (7 bases). Germline V gene sequence: CDR1 LGHNA, CDR2 YSLEER. CDR3 size: 16 residues. V was clipped by 0 bases and J by 2 bases, with 13 bases between them. CDR3 nucleotide sequence: TGCGCCAGCAGCCAAGATCTCCAGGGGGGACAAGAGACCCAGTACTTC. Translating gives CASSQDLQGGQETQYF.

The chain carries TRBV7-2 and TRBJ2-5; tentative D call: TRBD2 (6 bases). Per germline, CDR1 SGHTA and CDR2 FQGNSA. The CDR3 is 15 residues long. V was cut by 7 bases and J by 0 bases, with 15 bases left in between. The chain's CDR3 is CASTSRGAYQETQYF. DNA for the CDR3: TGTGCCAGCACCTCGCGGGGCGCCTACCAAGAGACCCAGTACTTC.

This rearrangement joins TRBV10-2 to TRBJ1-1, with D unclear. The V gene lost 0 bases and the J gene lost 1 base, with 3 bases spanning the gap. The CDR3 is 13 amino acids. Germline V CDR1 and CDR2: WSHSY, SAAADI. In nucleotides, the CDR3 is TGCGCCAGCAGTGAGTCCGGGAACACTGAAGCTTTCTTT. Its translation is CASSESGNTEAFF.

This clonotype was recorded a few times. The V and J genes are TRBV6-5 and TRBJ2-2; 9 nucleotides agree with TRBD2. CDR1 and CDR2 (germline): MNHEY, SVGAGI. The CDR3 loop spans 18 amino acids. V lost 2 bases and J lost 5; bases outside the gene matches: 12. Written as DNA, the CDR3 is TGTGCCAGCAGTTACGGTTTTGCGGGAGGGCCGTGGACCGGGGAGCTGTTTTTT. Protein sequence: CASSYGFAGGPWTGELFF.

This chain joins TRBV20-1 and TRBJ1-5; tentative D call: TRBD1 (6 bases). CDR1 is DFQATT and CDR2 is SNEGSKA in the germline V gene (reference sequence). The CDR3 has 18 amino acids. The germline V and J ends were trimmed by 1 base and 6 bases, with 25 bases remaining between them. The CDR3 protein is CSARGRYQGSLNSQPQHF. The CDR3 nucleotides read TGCAGTGCTAGAGGAAGGTACCAGGGGAGTTTGAATAGTCAGCCCCAGCATTTT.

The chain employs TRBV29-1 and TRBJ2-1, with 8 bases lining up with TRBD1. Germline CDR1 and CDR2: SQVTM and ANQGSEA. The trim removed 5 bases at V and 8 bases at J, leaving 14 bases unmatched. This CDR3 has 15 residues. This chain's CDR3 is CSVPYRGVTDDEQFF. The CDR3 bases are TGCAGCGTTCCCTACAGGGGGGTGACCGATGATGAGCAGTTCTTC.

The chain links TRBV7-8 to TRBJ1-5, with no clear D. CDR3 length: 14 amino acids. Trimming removed 1 base from V and 1 base from J, with 5 bases in between. Per the germline V gene, CDR1 is SGHVS and CDR2 is FQNEAQ. CDR3 sequence reads: CASSLGVSNQPQHF. The CDR3 coding sequence is TGTGCCAGCAGCTTAGGTGTCAGCAATCAGCCCCAGCATTTT.

The chain uses TRBV7-2 and TRBJ2-3; the D gene is possibly TRBD2 (5 bases). The CDR3 consists of 15 residues. V dropped 3 bases and J dropped 5 bases, with 15 bases sitting between them. Germline V gives CDR1 SGHTA, CDR2 FQGNSA. The chain's CDR3 is CASSFGGLQKDTQYF. The CDR3 nucleotides read TGTGCCAGCAGCTTTGGCGGGCTCCAGAAAGATACGCAGTATTTT.

The genes are TRBV28 and TRBJ2-3; D not certain. The germline gives CDR1 MDHEN, CDR2 SYDVKM. This CDR3 has 13 residues. Trimming cost V 3 bases and J 4 bases, with 8 bases left between them. CDR3 loop: CASSLSRADTQYF. As DNA, the CDR3 is TGTGCCAGCAGTTTGTCTAGAGCAGATACGCAGTATTTT.

The chain recombines TRBV4-3 with TRBJ2-6, with D possibly TRBD2 on 5 matching bases. V dropped 3 bases and J dropped 0 bases, with 9 bases sitting between them. The CDR3 is made up of 16 amino acids. Germline-derived CDR1 and CDR2 are LGHNA and YSLEER. CDR3 residues: CASSHHSVSGANVLTF. CDR3 in DNA: TGCGCCAGCAGCCATCATAGCGTCTCTGGGGCCAACGTCCTGACTTTC.

This rearrangement joins TRBV29-1 to TRBJ2-1, with 8 nucleotides matching TRBD1. The V and J ends lost 6 bases and 10 bases, in that order; junction bases with no gene match: 14. The CDR3 has 14 amino acids. The germline gives CDR1 SQVTM, CDR2 ANQGSEA. Here the CDR3 reads CSVPFGQGAGEQFF. The CDR3 coding sequence is TGCAGCGTCCCTTTTGGACAGGGTGCGGGGGAGCAGTTCTTC.

This clonotype was found many times. V and J are TRBV12-3 or TRBV12-4 and TRBJ1-3; 8 bases match TRBD1. After removal of 6 bases from V and 0 bases from J, the junction contained 7 bases not matched to a gene. CDR3 size: 16 residues. The CDR3 coding sequence is TGTGCCAGCAGCTTGGGACAGGAACACTCTGGAAACACCATATATTTT. Translating gives CASSLGQEHSGNTIYF.

The V gene is TRBV4-1, the J gene TRBJ1-2; D is perhaps TRBD1 (5 bases). The ends were cut back, 0 bases at V and 7 bases at J, with 15 bases in the middle. The germline CDR1 and CDR2 sequences are MGHRA and YSYEKL. The CDR3 has 15 amino acids. This CDR3 reads CASSQEGTLEGGYTF. The CDR3 nucleotides read TGCGCCAGCAGCCAAGAAGGGACTCTAGAGGGTGGCTACACCTTC.

The chain carries TRBV20-1 and TRBJ1-2; D is perhaps TRBD1 (6 bases). The CDR3 runs 12 residues. From germline, CDR1 is DFQATT and CDR2 SNEGSKA (reference sequence). Trimming left V 5 bases short and J 3 bases short, with 10 bases between. The CDR3 loop reads CSARGGDYGYTF. CDR3 coding DNA: TGCAGTGCTCGAGGGGGGGACTATGGCTACACCTTC.

This clonotype was recorded many times. The CDR3 coding sequence is TGTGCCAGCAGCTTATCCCGGGGGCCTTATAGCAATCAGCCCCAGCATTTT. Translated, it gives CASSLSRGPYSNQPQHF. The V gene is TRBV7-2, the J gene TRBJ1-5; the D gene is possibly TRBD1 (6 bases). The V gene lost 2 bases and the J gene lost 0 bases, with 14 bases spanning the gap. The CDR3 contains 17 residues. Germline V gene data show CDR1 as SGHTA and CDR2 as FQGNSA.

The chain couples TRBV28 to TRBJ1-4; D is perhaps TRBD1 (5 bases). The length of the CDR3 is 14 residues. V lost 4 bases and J lost 3, with 9 bases in between. Germline V gene sequence: CDR1 MDHEN, CDR2 SYDVKM. The CDR3 nucleotides read TGTGCCAGCAGTTCGGGGCAGTCTAATGAAAAACTGTTTTTT. As protein: CASSSGQSNEKLFF.